This T cell receptor (beta chain) stems from a study of metastatic and nonmetastatic thyroid tumors. Looking at the study overall: Across blood and tumor or nodule tissue, repertoires from malignant and benign thyroid patients were compared with one another. Notes on the study in general: Relative to benign nodules, malignant thyroid tumors were reportedly characterized by significantly elevated TCR beta diversity in blood and tumor.

There are 14 residues in the CDR3. V was shortened by 2 bases and J by 2 bases, with 11 bases between the two germline ends. Germline CDR1 and CDR2: SGHNT and YYREEE (reference sequence). No treatment of any kind had been given to any patient before thyroid surgery. In the authors' workflow: CDR3 differences across clinicopathological groups were used to build a distant-metastasis classifier for papillary thyroid cancer. TCRdb called clones again from the PCR reads with MiXCR. V and J calls and clone size were set by TCRdb, not the authors. The table includes about 13,000 clones, roughly 28% detected once. Regarding this clone: What it binds is unknown.

The V and J genes are TRBV5-4 and TRBJ2-7; tentative D call: TRBD1 (6 bases). The sample consisted of tumor tissue. This TCR was sampled from a female donor with papillary thyroid cancer or a benign thyroid nodule (not recorded which). Some clones in this sample may be carry-over from other donors' samples. This chain's CDR3 is CASSFRDNTYEQYF. For the CDR3, the DNA is TGTGCCAGCAGCTTCCGGGACAACACCTACGAGCAGTACTTC.